The 24 T cell receptor beta chains in this list originate from one sample, sequenced in a study of blood T cell repertoires in COVID-19. Some clones are missing from TCRdb's copy, which holds only in-frame ones; the method was immunoSEQ multiplex PCR. The sample lists about 68,000 clones, roughly 89% occurring once. Source material: peripheral blood. The receptors derive from a man over 45 with active COVID-19.

This clone appeared once. The V call is TRBV6-5, the J call TRBJ1-2; D uncertain. Germline CDR1 reads MNHEY; CDR2 reads SVGAGI. CDR3 size: 13 residues. The V and J ends lost 6 bases and 8 bases respectively, with 16 bases between them. CDR3 region: CASSGSRVGGYTF. As DNA, the CDR3 is TGTGCCAGCAGCGGCTCCCGGGTCGGAGGCTACACCTTC.

The chain carries TRBV5-1 and TRBJ1-2; D is unresolved. Trimming shortened V by 5 bases and J by 5 bases, and 16 bases separated the two germline ends. The CDR3 loop spans 14 amino acids. Germline CDR1 SGHRS, CDR2 YFSETQ. The CDR3 spells CASSQDEGLYGYTF. The CDR3 DNA sequence: TGCGCCAGCAGTCAAGATGAGGGCCTATATGGCTACACCTTC.

The chain links TRBV7-3 to TRBJ2-2; no reliable D call. The germline V and J ends were trimmed by 5 bases and 6 bases, with 7 bases remaining between them. Germline V gene sequence: CDR1 SGHTA, CDR2 FQGTGA. This CDR3 spans 12 amino acids. CDR3 loop: CASSPSAGELFF. CDR3 sequence (DNA): TGTGCCAGCAGCCCTTCCGCCGGGGAGCTGTTTTTT.

This clone was picked up a small number of times. The V and J genes are TRBV4-1 and TRBJ2-2, with D maybe TRBD2 (7 bases). The CDR3 runs 15 residues. Trimming took off 2 bases at V and 3 bases at J, with 10 bases between the two ends. Germline V lookup: CDR1 MGHRA, CDR2 YSYEKL. The CDR3 here is CASSQIGGDTGELFF. Here the CDR3 DNA reads TGCGCCAGCAGCCAAATAGGGGGGGACACCGGGGAGCTGTTTTTT.

The CDR3 DNA sequence: TGTGCCAGCAGTGAAGTTCTCGGGGAGCTGTTTTTT. Its protein product is CASSEVLGELFF. The gene calls are TRBV6-1 and TRBJ2-2; no reliable D call. CDR1 MNHNS and CDR2 SASEGT come from the germline V gene. The CDR3 is 12 amino acids. With 1 base removed from V and 7 bases from J, the gap between germline ends came to 4 bases.

The chain has TRBV7-6 and TRBJ2-7; 8 positions agree with TRBD1. J was trimmed by 6 bases and V by 4 bases; bases with no gene match: 5. The CDR3 length is 13 residues. Germline CDR1 reads SGHVS; CDR2 reads FNYEAQ. Written as DNA, the CDR3 is TGTGCCAGCAGCTCGAAGACAGGGGTCGAGCAGTACTTC. Translating gives CASSSKTGVEQYF.

V is TRBV3-1 (or the pseudogene TRBV3-2) and J is TRBJ2-3, with D tentatively TRBD1 (6 bases). This CDR3 is built from 15 residues. Germline V gives CDR1 LGHDT, CDR2 YNNKEL (reference sequence). Deletions cut 1 base from V and 3 bases from J, with 11 bases between. The CDR3 protein is CASSQVWGPTDTQYF. CDR3 nucleotides: TGTGCCAGCAGCCAAGTATGGGGGCCAACAGATACGCAGTATTTT.

The rearrangement joins TRBV7-8 to TRBJ2-7; possible D gene TRBD2, 5 bases. CDR3 length equals 14 residues. Germline loops: CDR1 SGHVS, CDR2 FQNEAQ. With 2 bases removed from V and 6 bases from J, the gap between germline ends came to 14 bases. CDR3 nucleotide sequence: TGTGCCAGCAGCTTAAGCGGATTTCAAGGCGAGCAGTACTTC. It translates to CASSLSGFQGEQYF.

The chain's CDR3 is CASSVGPQRGGEETQYF. In nucleotides, the CDR3 is TGTGCCAGCAGCGTAGGACCCCAGCGGGGGGGGGAAGAGACCCAGTACTTC. The rearrangement joins TRBV9 to TRBJ2-5, with 10 bases aligning to TRBD2. Germline lookup yields CDR1 SGDLS and CDR2 YYNGEE. Unmatched junction bases numbered 8, after V lost 0 bases and J lost 3 bases. This CDR3 is built from 17 residues.

This chain uses TRBV11-2 with TRBJ1-2; tentatively, D is TRBD1 (5 bases). CDR1 and CDR2 from the germline V gene are SGHAT and FQNNGV. Trimming cost V 5 bases and J 2 bases, with 15 bases left between them. The CDR3 has 15 residues. Here the CDR3 DNA reads TGTGCCAGCAGCGCACCCGGAAGGGGAAACTATGGCTACACCTTC. Its protein product is CASSAPGRGNYGYTF.

V and J are TRBV24-1 and TRBJ2-1, with D perhaps matching TRBD2 (5 bases). Germline V gene sequence: CDR1 KGHDR, CDR2 SFDVKD. This CDR3 has 13 amino acids. Trimming removed 3 bases from V and 15 bases from J, with 17 bases in between. The CDR3 loop reads CATSDPSLGGLFF. The DNA for the CDR3 is TGTGCCACCAGTGATCCCTCCCTAGGCGGGCTGTTCTTC.

This clone has just one count. The V and J genes are TRBV6-4 and TRBJ1-3; maybe TRBD1 (6 bases). The CDR3 spans 18 residues. V lost 3 bases to trimming and J lost 0 bases, with 18 bases between them. Looked up from germline, CDR1 is MRHNA and CDR2 is SNTAGT. The CDR3 nucleotides read TGTGCCAGCAGTGAACAGGGTGGTCCCCCTCTCTCTGGAAACACCATATATTTT. Translation: CASSEQGGPPLSGNTIYF.

The gene calls are TRBV4-3 and TRBJ1-5; D unresolved. Germline loops: CDR1 LGHNA, CDR2 YSLEER. The CDR3 contains 16 residues. V lost 0 bases and J lost 9, with 18 bases in between. CDR3 region: CASSQDLETAVRPQHF. In nucleotides, the CDR3 is TGCGCCAGCAGCCAAGATTTGGAGACCGCGGTCCGGCCCCAGCATTTT.

This chain joins TRBV4-3 and TRBJ1-6, with a weak D call TRBD1 (5 bases). The CDR3 runs to 18 residues. V was clipped by 0 bases and J by 0 bases, with 12 bases between them. Germline CDR1 reads LGHNA; CDR2 reads YSLEER. CDR3 DNA: TGCGCCAGCAGCCAAGAAATCGGAGGGGCCTCCTATAATTCACCCCTCCACTTT. It encodes CASSQEIGGASYNSPLHF.

V usage is TRBV5-6 and J usage is TRBJ1-6, with a weak D call TRBD1 (5 bases). The CDR3 totals 17 residues. Germline values: CDR1 SGHDT, CDR2 YYEEEE. Trimming shortened V by 0 bases and J by 4 bases, and 14 bases separated the two germline ends. CDR3 loop: CASSLVDTGGYNSPLHF. The CDR3 DNA is TGTGCCAGCAGCTTGGTTGACACGGGGGGATATAATTCACCCCTCCACTTT.

The chain combines TRBV9 with TRBJ2-7; 10 bases fit TRBD1. CDR3 size: 15 residues. V was pared by 0 bases and J by 6 bases, with 6 bases of the junction left unmatched. From germline, CDR1 is SGDLS and CDR2 YYNGEE. CDR3 in amino acids: CASSVEGQGIGEQYF. The CDR3 DNA reads TGTGCCAGCAGCGTAGAGGGACAGGGGATAGGCGAGCAGTACTTC.

This sequence joins TRBV10-1 and TRBJ1-5; 7 bases are a match to TRBD1. V lost 8 bases to trimming and J lost 9 bases; unmatched junction nucleotides: 10. CDR1 is WNHNN and CDR2 is SYGVQD in the germline V gene (reference sequence). This CDR3 is 13 amino acids long. DNA for the CDR3: TGCGCCAGCCAAAAAAGGGGGCGCGGGCCCCAGCATTTT. Translating gives CASQKRGRGPQHF.

V usage is TRBV7-9 and J usage is TRBJ2-1, with a weak D call TRBD2 (6 bases). The CDR3 runs to 13 residues. Germline CDR1 and CDR2: SEHNR and FQNEAQ (reference sequence). Trimming removed 5 bases at V and 8 bases at J, with 13 bases between. In DNA, the CDR3 is TGTGCCAGCAGCCTAGGAGGGCCGGATGAGCAGTTCTTC. Translated: CASSLGGPDEQFF.

The gene calls are TRBV4-1 and TRBJ2-3, with TRBD2 identical over 10 bases. This CDR3 comprises 18 residues. J lost 3 bases, V lost 5 bases, and 14 bases had no gene match. Germline V gene data show CDR1 as MGHRA and CDR2 as YSYEKL. The CDR3 DNA reads TGCGCCAGCAGCTCAGCTAGCGGGGGCGCGGGGAGAACAGATACGCAGTATTTT. Encoded protein: CASSSASGGAGRTDTQYF.

This clone was counted once. The rearrangement joins TRBV18 to TRBJ1-6, with TRBD1 matching over 10 bases. CDR3 size: 15 residues. The V gene end was trimmed by 2 bases and the J gene end by 9 bases; junction bases not matched to a gene: 4. Germline V gene lookup returns CDR1 KGHSH and CDR2 LQKENI. CDR3 coding DNA: TGTGCCAGCTCACCAGCGGGACAGGGGTTTTCACCCCTCCACTTT. Translation gives CASSPAGQGFSPLHF.

The chain uses TRBV29-1 and TRBJ1-4, with TRBD1 identical over 7 bases. Trimming cost V 4 bases and J 7 bases; bases outside gene matches: 9. The CDR3 spans 14 residues. Germline V gives CDR1 SQVTM, CDR2 ANQGSEA. CDR3 DNA: TGCAGCGTTGGAGACAGGGTATACGCTGAAAAACTGTTTTTT. Protein product: CSVGDRVYAEKLFF.

The rearrangement uses TRBV2 and TRBJ1-5; the D is unclear. Germline CDR1 and CDR2: SNHLY and FYNNEI. The CDR3 spans 15 residues. Trimming cost V 6 bases and J 3 bases, with 15 bases left between them. This CDR3 is CASSRTREYNQPQHF. CDR3 coding DNA: TGTGCCAGCAGCAGGACGAGGGAGTACAATCAGCCCCAGCATTTT.

The chain recombines TRBV5-1 with TRBJ2-5; 8 bases align to TRBD2. The CDR3 totals 13 residues. Trimming at V came to 4 bases and at J to 3 bases, leaving 2 bases not matched to a gene. The V gene's germline CDR1 is SGHRS and CDR2 YFSETQ. The CDR3: CASSLLAEETQYF. The CDR3, as DNA: TGCGCCAGCAGCCTACTAGCGGAAGAGACCCAGTACTTC. Filled out from reference TRBV5-1 and TRBJ2-5, the complete variable domain reads KAGVTQTPRYLIKTRGQQVTLSCSPISGHRSVSWYQQTPGQGLQFLFEYFSETQRNKGNFPGRFSGRQFSNSRSEMNVSTLELGDSALYLCASSLLAEETQYFGPGTRLLVL.

The chain joins TRBV7-6 to TRBJ2-5; 9 nucleotides align to TRBD1. Germline CDR1 reads SGHVS; CDR2 reads FNYEAQ. The length of the CDR3 is 15 residues. Trimming at V came to 5 bases and at J to 4 bases, leaving 8 bases not matched to a gene. CDR3 in DNA: TGTGCCAGCAGCCCAATCGACAGGGGGGTAGAGACCCAGTACTTC. Translated: CASSPIDRGVETQYF.